This TCR beta chain appears in the sequencing data of a study of CD8+ T cells in alopecia areata (dated by TCRdb to 2017 to 2018). Background for the entire study: The treated patients took part in an open-label pilot trial in which moderate-to-severe alopecia areata was treated with oral tofacitinib at 5 to 10 mg twice daily. Tofacitinib was given for 6 to 18 months, followed by 6 months of follow-up off drug to assess delayed response and recurrence. Disease severity in treated patients was measured with the SALT score, which quantifies the percentage of affected scalp surface area. To study T cell clonal expansion in alopecia areata, the researchers applied high-throughput TCRbeta sequencing to both the C3H/HeJ mouse model and human patients. On the human side, TCRbeta sequencing was run on scalp tissue and on sorted CD4+ and CD8+ peripheral blood T cells from healthy controls and from alopecia areata patients with either patchy or totalis/universalis disease. Biopsies were taken from tofacitinib-treated patients at baseline and at 4 and 24 weeks of treatment, and a later scalp biopsy was taken in several of the tofacitinib-treated patients. Scalp clonality was compared among normal scalp (n=4), patchy alopecia areata scalp (n=8), and alopecia totalis/universalis scalp (n=8). RNA was obtained with the PAXgene miRNA kit for fixed scalp, the miRNeasy kit for PBMCs, and the RNeasy kit for mouse skin. Amplification of TCRbeta CDR3 regions was done by immunoSEQ multiplex PCR using 35 Vbeta forward primers and 13 Jbeta reverse primers.

The receptor library was made with the immunoSEQ multiplex PCR assay. RNA was extracted from all samples and reverse transcribed into cDNA, which served as template for TCR sequencing. SuperScript III was used for first-strand cDNA synthesis, primed with a 2:1 mix of oligo-dT and random hexamers. Amplification bias was assessed with a synthetic immune receptor repertoire, and residual bias was removed computationally. Regarding the original processing steps: After raw reads were preprocessed to remove errors, the CDR3 was defined following IMGT conventions as running from the conserved cysteine to phenylalanine. Clonality was computed as 1 minus the Shannon entropy, with the entropy normalized by log2 of the number of productive unique TCRs. Whether each scalp clone was CD4 or CD8 was inferred by checking scalp TCRbeta sequences against the CD4 and CD8 repertoires from sorted blood. This immuneACCESS table, as held by TCRdb, lists in-frame sequences with V and J called but not all clones. Of the missing ones, under half trace to an unresolved V gene in checked studies; the others have no known cause. That table supplies the V and J calls and clone size; D and trimming were determined from the DNA. The table for this sample lists 150,000 to 200,000 clones; approximately 59% of them were counted only once. The ten largest clones add up to more than 15% of the sample.

Explained via the paper, the treatment or condition label denotes: oral pan-JAK inhibitor, 5-10 mg twice daily. Peripheral blood and lesional scalp punch biopsies were obtained from patients with alopecia areata. PBMCs were isolated by density centrifugation and stained for CD3, CD4 and CD8, after which CD4+ and CD8+ T cells were sorted on a FACSAria. This clone was seen once. This clone's antigen is unknown. Within one base of it there is no much larger clone, and no base qualities were kept. From V the trimming removes 4 bases and from J it removes 3 bases, while the gene matches leave 7 bases of the junction unaccounted for. CDR1 and CDR2 (SGHRS, YFSETQ) derive from the germline V gene. The CDR3 measures 14 amino acids from cysteine to phenylalanine. The retained sequence is limited to the CDR3, 42 bases, with the frame set at the first base. The paper's findings and limits, for the study overall: Scalp clonality and the number of expanded CD8+ clones among the top 100 scalp clones were significantly decreased by tofacitinib. Compared with normal scalp, lesional scalp had higher clonality and more expanded CD8+ clones, particularly in alopecia totalis/universalis, a pattern that suggests antigenic drive. During tofacitinib treatment, many expanded lesional clones stuck around in both scalp and blood, and this persistence may partly explain why relapse happens after treatment is stopped. Because the treated cohort was small and had just a single nonresponder, larger studies are needed to establish links between baseline CD8+ expansion and response. Unlike mouse skin, where gammadelta T cells dominate, normal human skin contains resident alphabeta T cells that get sequenced too, which complicates analysis of the scalp TCR repertoire. Shared TCR sequences between patients were less evident than in mice, which may be partly attributable to HLA diversity in the patient population.

This sequence was found in a human donor with alopecia areata. The material sequenced was CD4+ T cells sorted from blood, taken at approximately week 56, from a patient treated with tofacitinib. The rearranged segments are TRBV5-1 and TRBJ2-7; a stretch of 7 junction bases matches TRBD1. The nucleotide sequence is given as TGCGCCAGCAGCCCAGACAGGGCCGACTACGAGCAGTACTTC. This sequence encodes CASSPDRADYEQYF.